Here is one T cell receptor (beta chain) with its context. This sample is part of a study of blood T cell repertoires in COVID-19. On the study more broadly: There were acute and convalescent COVID-19 samples, and they came from the United States, Italy and Spain. T cells, B-cell-depleted T cells, or PBMCs supplied cDNA or gDNA.

Looked up from germline, CDR1 is SGDLS and CDR2 is YYNGEE. The junction had 3 bases not matched to a gene; V was cut back by 3 bases and J by 3 bases. This CDR3 has 14 residues. Authors' analysis steps: Nucleated cell counts were estimated from reference gene primer amplification. Sequenced by immunoSEQ multiplex PCR; TCRdb stores in-frame clones only, minus some. V and J calls and clone size follow that table, whereas D and trimming were derived from the DNA. Here the sample spans roughly 180,000 clones, roughly nine tenths being singletons. Sample: peripheral blood. This chain uses TRBV9 with TRBJ2-7; 10 nucleotides align to TRBD2. This clonotype was obtained from a man aged 70 or older with active or convalescent COVID-19. CDR3 region: CASSGTSGRYEQYF. CDR3 nucleotide sequence: TGTGCCAGCAGCGGGACTAGCGGCCGCTACGAGCAGTACTTC.